Listed here are 18 T cell receptor beta chains from one sample, sequenced in a study of T-cell memory formation after mild COVID-19. One entry per CDR3 protein, called by TCRdb with MiXCR from the 5' RACE reads. The data contain just under 50,000 distinct CDR3 sequences, 9% to 15% of them singletons. The sequencing input was PBMCs or a T cell subset sorted from them (not recorded which). The origin of the receptors is a man between 18 and 35 years old who had mild COVID-19 (a few samples of this study predate the infection). Cell type and time point are not known.

Only a few counts were recorded for this clonotype. The gene calls are TRBV20-1 and TRBJ2-3, with 7 bases aligning to TRBD2. The CDR3 is 13 residues long. V was pared by 6 bases and J by 2 bases, with 5 bases of the junction left unmatched. CDR1 DFQATT and CDR2 SNEGSKA come from the germline V gene (reference sequence). Written as DNA, the CDR3 is TGCAGTGCAACTAGCGAGCTCACAGATACGCAGTATTTT. This sequence encodes CSATSELTDTQYF.

This chain uses TRBV6-5 with TRBJ1-2, with D hard to call. The V gene's germline CDR1 is MNHEY and CDR2 SVGAGI. With 6 bases removed from V and 6 bases from J, the gap between germline ends came to 11 bases. The CDR3 runs to 12 residues. DNA of the CDR3: TGTGCCAGCAGGAAAGACATCGATGGCTACACCTTC. Its translation: CASRKDIDGYTF.

This clonotype was seen ten or more times. The chain links TRBV12-3 or TRBV12-4 to TRBJ1-2; no firm D call. The CDR3 consists of 12 residues. V lost 2 bases to trimming and J lost 3 bases, with 4 bases between them. The CDR3 is CASSLRHYGYTF. DNA for the CDR3: TGTGCCAGCAGTTTAAGGCACTATGGCTACACCTTC.

The table lists this clonotype with many counts. The chain combines TRBV12-3 or TRBV12-4 with TRBJ2-1, with 8 bases aligning to TRBD1. Unmatched junction bases numbered 8, after V lost 8 bases and J lost 2 bases. The CDR3 runs to 15 residues. The CDR3 region is CASLPGTGPYNEQFF. CDR3 coding DNA: TGTGCCAGCCTTCCGGGGACAGGCCCCTACAATGAGCAGTTCTTC.

The sample holds a few counts of this clonotype. The chain carries TRBV2 and TRBJ2-5, with D uncertain. V lost 6 bases and J 5 bases, leaving 10 bases between the germline ends. Germline V lookup: CDR1 SNHLY, CDR2 FYNNEI. The CDR3 is made up of 12 amino acids. The CDR3 sequence is CASRGEVETQYF. CDR3 coding DNA: TGTGCCAGCAGGGGTGAGGTGGAGACCCAGTACTTC. The full variable domain, rest sourced from reference TRBV2 and TRBJ2-5, is EPEVTQTPSHQVTQMGQEVILRCVPISNHLYFYWYRQILGQKVEFLVSFYNNEISEKSEIFDDQFSVERPDGSNFTLKIRSTKLEDSAMYFCASRGEVETQYFGPGTRLLVL.

This chain connects TRBV5-1 to TRBJ2-2; 7 nucleotides agree with TRBD1. The trim removed 0 bases at V and 1 base at J, leaving 0 bases unmatched. This CDR3 region has 15 residues. Germline values: CDR1 SGHRS, CDR2 YFSETQ. The CDR3 DNA is TGCGCCAGCAGCTTGGGGACAGGGAACACCGGGGAGCTGTTTTTT. Protein: CASSLGTGNTGELFF.

The chain links TRBV4-3 to TRBJ1-1; TRBD1 matches at 10 bases. The V and J ends lost 4 bases and 7 bases, in that order; junction bases with no gene match: 3. Germline CDR1 reads LGHNA; CDR2 reads YSLEER. CDR3 size: 13 residues. The CDR3 DNA sequence: TGCGCCAGCAGCCTCGACAGGGGGCATGAAGCTTTCTTT. This gives the protein CASSLDRGHEAFF.

This clonotype was observed a few times. This sequence joins TRBV3-2 and TRBJ2-7; TRBD1, the D gene given by the table, was not confirmed from the DNA. TRBV3-2 is a listed pseudogene. This CDR3 contains 22 residues. The CDR3 nucleotides are TGTGCCAGCAGCCAAGATTCTGGTATCATCGACAGGTGTTCTCCTACGTCCTACGAGCAGTACTTC. It encodes CASSQDSGIIDRCSPTSYEQYF.

This clonotype has a handful of counts. This chain links TRBV5-5 with TRBJ2-3; 8 positions agree with TRBD1. Germline CDR1 reads SGHKS; CDR2 reads YYEKEE (reference sequence). J lost 2 bases, V lost 9 bases, and 5 bases had no gene match. The CDR3 length is 13 residues. DNA of the CDR3: TGTGCCAAATGGACAGGGATCACAGATACGCAGTATTTT. It encodes CAKWTGITDTQYF.

This clonotype was counted a single time. The chain recombines TRBV3-1 with TRBJ1-6, with unresolved D. The V gene's germline CDR1 is LGHDT and CDR2 YNNKEL (reference sequence). Between the trimmed V and J ends, which lost 3 bases and 6 bases, there was a span of 9 bases. The CDR3 loop spans 14 amino acids. This CDR3 reads CASSQGQLNSPLHF. The DNA of the CDR3 is TGTGCCAGCAGCCAGGGTCAGCTTAATTCACCCCTCCACTTT.

This clonotype has at least ten counts. The V call is TRBV9, the J call TRBJ2-3; a possible D gene is TRBD2 (5 bases). Germline CDR1 reads SGDLS; CDR2 reads YYNGEE. CDR3 length equals 15 residues. V was trimmed by 2 bases and J by 4 bases, leaving 14 bases between them. As DNA, the CDR3 is TGTGCCAGCAGCGTCAGAGGGCCTCGATCAGATACGCAGTATTTT. Translated: CASSVRGPRSDTQYF. Variable domain in full (rest from reference TRBV9 and TRBJ2-3): DSGVTQTPKHLITATGQRVTLRCSPRSGDLSVYWYQQSLDQGLQFLIQYYNGEERAKGNILERFSAQQFPDLHSELNLSSLELGDSALYFCASSVRGPRSDTQYFGPGTRLTVL.

This clonotype appeared a few times. The V call is TRBV6-2 or TRBV6-3, the J call TRBJ2-7; no firm D call. CDR1 and CDR2 from the germline V gene are MNHEY and SVGEGT. This CDR3 is built from 16 residues. V lost 0 bases and J lost 4, with 16 bases in between. As DNA, the CDR3 is TGTGCCAGCAGTTACTCGACCCGGGCAGTTACTTACGAGCAGTACGTC. It translates to CASSYSTRAVTYEQYV.

This clonotype has a handful of counts. The chain combines TRBV3-1 with TRBJ2-5, with no clear D. Per the germline V gene, CDR1 is LGHDT and CDR2 is YNNKEL (reference sequence). The CDR3 sequence is 13 residues long. V was clipped by 4 bases and J by 2 bases, with 8 bases between them. The CDR3 DNA reads TGTGCCAGCAGCCGAGGACCTCAAGAGACCCAGTACTTC. Translation: CASSRGPQETQYF.

This clonotype was counted between two and nine times. This chain connects TRBV7-2 to TRBJ1-3; D unresolved. Per germline, CDR1 SGHTA and CDR2 FQGNSA. The CDR3 totals 14 residues. Trimming cost V 4 bases and J 0 bases, with 7 bases left between them. For the CDR3, the DNA is TGTGCCAGCAGCTCCCTAGGCTCTGGAAACACCATATATTTT. Translation: CASSSLGSGNTIYF.

This clonotype was found many times. V and J are TRBV5-1 and TRBJ2-2; D gene ambiguous. Germline V gene lookup returns CDR1 SGHRS and CDR2 YFSETQ. This CDR3 comprises 13 residues. Trimming removed 3 bases at V and 5 bases at J, with 8 bases between. CDR3 region: CASSSTLTGELFF. The CDR3 DNA is TGCGCCAGCAGCTCCACTTTGACCGGGGAGCTGTTTTTT.

The chain recombines TRBV19 with TRBJ1-6; D is uncertain. Trimming shortened V by 1 base and J by 8 bases, and 12 bases separated the two germline ends. The CDR3 spans 15 residues. Looked up from germline, CDR1 is LNHDA and CDR2 is SQIVND (reference sequence). CDR3 sequence (DNA): TGTGCCAGTAGTATAGCTCGGATAAGGGATTCACCCCTCCACTTT. Residues: CASSIARIRDSPLHF.

The CDR3 region has the DNA TGCGCCAGCAGCTTCTCGGCAGATCTCTACAATGAGCAGTTCTTC. Residues: CASSFSADLYNEQFF. This chain joins TRBV5-1 and TRBJ2-1; D not resolved. V was trimmed by 2 bases and J by 3 bases, leaving 12 bases between them. The CDR3 length is 15 residues. Germline CDR1 is SGHRS and CDR2 is YFSETQ.

This clonotype was observed at least ten times. The chain joins TRBV18 to TRBJ2-4; possibly TRBD1 or TRBD2 for D (6 bases each). The CDR3 is 17 amino acids. V lost 3 bases to trimming and J lost 2 bases, with 17 bases between them. Germline loops: CDR1 KGHSH, CDR2 LQKENI. CDR3 residues: CASSPLGGGVSKNIQYF. The CDR3 DNA follows: TGTGCCAGCTCACCCCTGGGGGGCGGCGTCTCCAAAAACATTCAGTACTTC.